This is a list of T cell receptor beta chains from one sample in a study of blood T cells in healthy people across ages. TCRdb reanalysed the 5' RACE reads using MiXCR and keeps one entry per CDR3 protein. The top ten hold approximately 22% of the sample, which has 1.5 million to 2 million distinct CDR3 sequences, 35% to 50% seen once. What was sequenced was blood. The receptors were sampled from a human donor in good health. Each CDR3 is given with its conserved first and last residue.

>TRBV9|TRBJ2-1
CASSVEQGARNEQFF
>TRBV4-1|TRBJ1-1
CASSQALGGGNTEAFF
>TRBV7-9|TRBJ1-1
CASSFETEMNTEAFF
>TRBV29-1|TRBJ2-7
CSVARTGSYEQYF
>TRBV5-1|TRBJ2-1
CASSANSQGAGEQFF
>TRBV29-1|TRBJ2-3
CSPYGGASTDTQYF
>TRBV4-3|TRBJ2-7
CASSHRLAGGTYEQYF
>TRBV27|TRBJ2-7
CASGQAFFDEQYF
>TRBV30|TRBJ2-5
CGLAGAIGETQYF
>TRBV19|TRBJ1-1
CASSYPNMNTEAFF
>TRBV7-6|TRBJ1-1
CASSLGSEEAFF
>TRBV29-1|TRBJ1-1
CSVEFTGIGNTEAFF
>TRBV2|TRBJ1-4
CATAGGRQEKLFF
>TRBV28|TRBJ1-6
CASSSRTDIPHSPLHF
>TRBV3-1|.
CASSLSSPCEQYF
>TRBV29-1|TRBJ2-5
CSVRTSGVFQETQYF
>TRBV7-2|TRBJ2-7
CASSLQPSVSNEQYF
>TRBV7-2|TRBJ2-5
CASSEGLAGQETQYF
>TRBV9|TRBJ2-3
CASSVDMGGGTDTQYF
>TRBV4-2|TRBJ2-1
CASSQDSGLGNEQFF
>TRBV5-1|TRBJ2-1
CASSLEGVTKYF
>TRBV6-5|TRBJ1-6
CASSATVNYNSPPHF
>TRBV4-1|TRBJ2-5
CASSQVGGFQETQYF
>TRBV12-3/TRBV12-4|TRBJ2-6
CASYTSGANVLTF
>TRBV4-3|TRBJ2-3
CASSQDTSPGSSTDTQYF
>TRBV6-6|TRBJ2-3
CASAREGNTDTQYF
>TRBV7-9|TRBJ2-1
CASSLGGASGKFF
>TRBV6-6|TRBJ2-4
CASSYGRQNIQYF
>TRBV9|TRBJ2-1
CASSVAGQTFSYNEQFF
>TRBV29-1|TRBJ1-1
CSVGPDTEAFF
>TRBV25-1|TRBJ2-3
CASSNTQYF
>TRBV7-2|TRBJ2-1
CASSYSGPMGGEQFF
>TRBV4-3|TRBJ1-2
CASSPSAGTGVLYGYTF
>TRBV7-2|TRBJ2-1
CASSIRGGNNEQFF
>TRBV4-3|TRBJ2-5
CASSQLGQGHQETQYF
>TRBV15|TRBJ2-4
CATSRDRAREQYF
>TRBV12-3/TRBV12-4|TRBJ1-2
CASSDRDRFPYGYTF
>TRBV6-2/TRBV6-3|TRBJ1-2
CASSSSPGQGVYGGYTF
>TRBV20-1|TRBJ2-5
CSARGTSVQETQYF
>TRBV27|TRBJ1-2
CASSFGTNIRGYTF
>TRBV7-2|TRBJ2-1
CASSPTSGGAREQFF
>TRBV4-2|TRBJ2-7
CASSQDSDRSYEQYF
>TRBV10-3|TRBJ2-1
CAISGTSGAEIEQFF
>TRBV25-1|TRBJ2-3
CASSVYGTGPTDTQYF
>TRBV30|TRBJ2-5
CATIRDSYQETQYF
>TRBV4-3|TRBJ1-5
CASSQDRMEGGQPQHF
>TRBV28|TRBJ1-2
CATTTNYGYTF
>TRBV5-6|TRBJ2-6
CASTPYHSGANVLTF
>TRBV4-3|TRBJ2-7
CASSQETESSYEQYF
>TRBV3-1|.
CASSQETGSYEQYF
>TRBV20-1|TRBJ2-5
CSAVPGTGGGGWEQYF